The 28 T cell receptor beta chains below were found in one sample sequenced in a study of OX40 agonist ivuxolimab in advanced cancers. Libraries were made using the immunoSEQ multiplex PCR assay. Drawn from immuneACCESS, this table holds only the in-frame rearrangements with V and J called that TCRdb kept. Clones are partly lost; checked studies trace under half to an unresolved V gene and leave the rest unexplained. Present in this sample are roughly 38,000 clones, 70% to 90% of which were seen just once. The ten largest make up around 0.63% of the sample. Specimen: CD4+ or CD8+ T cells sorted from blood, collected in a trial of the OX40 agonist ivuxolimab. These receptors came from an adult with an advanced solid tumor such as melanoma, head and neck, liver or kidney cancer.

CDR3 loop: CASSELGAETEAFF. The DNA of the CDR3 is TGTGCCAGCAGTGAGTTAGGGGCGGAGACTGAAGCTTTCTTT. V and J are TRBV2 and TRBJ1-1; a weak D match, TRBD1 (5 bases). Germline loops: CDR1 SNHLY, CDR2 FYNNEI. V shed 3 bases and J shed 5 bases, with 13 bases lying between them. CDR3 length: 14 residues.

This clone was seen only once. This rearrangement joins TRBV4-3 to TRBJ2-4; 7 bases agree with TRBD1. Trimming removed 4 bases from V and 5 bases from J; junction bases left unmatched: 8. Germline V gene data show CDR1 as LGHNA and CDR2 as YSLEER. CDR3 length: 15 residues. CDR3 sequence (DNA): TGCGCCAGCAGCCGAGTGCTGACAGGGCAAAACATTCAGTACTTC. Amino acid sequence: CASSRVLTGQNIQYF.

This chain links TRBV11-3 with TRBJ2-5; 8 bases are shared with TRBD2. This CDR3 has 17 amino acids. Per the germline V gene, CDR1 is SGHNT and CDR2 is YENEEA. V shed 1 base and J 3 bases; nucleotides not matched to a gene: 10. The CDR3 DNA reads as TGTGCCAGCAGCTTAGCCCATCTTGCGGGGGGAAAAGAGACCCAGTACTTC. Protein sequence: CASSLAHLAGGKETQYF.

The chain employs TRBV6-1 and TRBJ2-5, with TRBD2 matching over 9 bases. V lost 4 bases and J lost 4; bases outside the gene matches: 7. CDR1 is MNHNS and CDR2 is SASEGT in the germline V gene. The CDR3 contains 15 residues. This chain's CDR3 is CASSGGGGAGETQYF. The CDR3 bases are TGTGCCAGCAGTGGCGGCGGGGGGGCCGGAGAGACCCAGTACTTC.

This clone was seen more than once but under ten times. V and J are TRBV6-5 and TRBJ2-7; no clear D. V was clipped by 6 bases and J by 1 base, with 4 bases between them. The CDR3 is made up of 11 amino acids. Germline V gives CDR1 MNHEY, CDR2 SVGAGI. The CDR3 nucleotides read TGTGCCAGCAGAGAGTCCTACGAGCAGTACTTC. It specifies CASRESYEQYF.

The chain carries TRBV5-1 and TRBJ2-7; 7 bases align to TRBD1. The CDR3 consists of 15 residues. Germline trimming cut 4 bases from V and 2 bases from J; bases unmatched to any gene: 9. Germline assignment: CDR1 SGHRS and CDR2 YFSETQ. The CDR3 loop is CASSRDRQIPYEQYF. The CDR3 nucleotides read TGCGCCAGCAGCCGGGACAGACAGATCCCCTACGAGCAGTACTTC.

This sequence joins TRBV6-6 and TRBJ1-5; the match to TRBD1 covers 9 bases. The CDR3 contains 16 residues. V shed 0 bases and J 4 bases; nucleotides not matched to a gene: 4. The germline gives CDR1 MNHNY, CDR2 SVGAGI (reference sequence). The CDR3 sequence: CASSYSMGTGNQPQHF. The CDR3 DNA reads TGTGCCAGCAGTTACTCGATGGGGACAGGGAATCAGCCCCAGCATTTT.

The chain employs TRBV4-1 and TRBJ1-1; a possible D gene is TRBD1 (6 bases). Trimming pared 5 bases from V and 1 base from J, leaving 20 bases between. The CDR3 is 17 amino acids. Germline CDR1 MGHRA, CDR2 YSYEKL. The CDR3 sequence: CASSYAGPGGRNTEAFF. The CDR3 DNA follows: TGCGCCAGCAGCTACGCCGGGCCCGGGGGCAGGAACACTGAAGCTTTCTTT.

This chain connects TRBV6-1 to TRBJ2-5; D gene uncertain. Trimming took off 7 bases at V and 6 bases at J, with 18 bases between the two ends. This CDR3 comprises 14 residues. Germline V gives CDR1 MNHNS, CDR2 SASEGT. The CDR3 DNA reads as TGTGCCAGCACCCCGGCCCACGGGCAGCAGACCCAGTACTTC. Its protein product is CASTPAHGQQTQYF.

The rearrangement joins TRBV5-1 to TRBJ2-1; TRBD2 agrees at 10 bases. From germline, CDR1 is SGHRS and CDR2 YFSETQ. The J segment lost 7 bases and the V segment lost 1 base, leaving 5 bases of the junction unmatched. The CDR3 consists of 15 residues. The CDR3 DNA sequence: TGCGCCAGCAGCTTGCGTCTAGCGGGGGTAAATGAGCAGTTCTTC. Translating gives CASSLRLAGVNEQFF. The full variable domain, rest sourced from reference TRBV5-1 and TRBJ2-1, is KAGVTQTPRYLIKTRGQQVTLSCSPISGHRSVSWYQQTPGQGLQFLFEYFSETQRNKGNFPGRFSGRQFSNSRSEMNVSTLELGDSALYLCASSLRLAGVNEQFFGPGTRLTVL.

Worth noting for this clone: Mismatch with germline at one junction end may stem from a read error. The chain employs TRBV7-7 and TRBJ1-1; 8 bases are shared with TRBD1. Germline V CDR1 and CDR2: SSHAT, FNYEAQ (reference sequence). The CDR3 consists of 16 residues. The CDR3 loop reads CASSLLTGDMNTEAFF. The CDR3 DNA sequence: TGTGCTAGCAGCTTATTGACAGGGGATATGAACACTGAAGCTTTCTTT.

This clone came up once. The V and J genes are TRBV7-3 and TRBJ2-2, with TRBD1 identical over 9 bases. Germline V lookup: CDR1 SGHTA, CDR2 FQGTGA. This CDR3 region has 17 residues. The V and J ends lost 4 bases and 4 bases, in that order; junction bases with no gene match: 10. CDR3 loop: CASSSPRDRVRTGELFF. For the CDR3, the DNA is TGTGCCAGCAGCTCTCCACGGGACAGGGTTCGCACCGGGGAGCTGTTTTTT. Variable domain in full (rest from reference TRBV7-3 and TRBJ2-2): GAGVSQTPSNKVTEKGKYVELRCDPISGHTALYWYRQSLGQGPEFLIYFQGTGAADDSGLPNDRFFAVRPEGSVSTLKIQRTERGDSAVYLCASSSPRDRVRTGELFFGEGSRLTVL.

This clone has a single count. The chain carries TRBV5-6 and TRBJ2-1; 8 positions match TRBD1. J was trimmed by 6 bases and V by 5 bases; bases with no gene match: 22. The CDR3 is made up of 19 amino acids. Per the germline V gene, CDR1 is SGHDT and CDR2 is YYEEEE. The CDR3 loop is CASSLGYIRDRIDINEQFF. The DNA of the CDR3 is TGTGCCAGCAGTTTAGGTTATATTAGGGACAGGATCGACATCAATGAGCAGTTCTTC. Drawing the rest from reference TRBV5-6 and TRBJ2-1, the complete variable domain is DAGVTQSPTHLIKTRGQQVTLRCSPKSGHDTVSWYQQALGQGPQFIFQYYEEEERQRGNFPDRFSGHQFPNYSSELNVNALLLGDSALYLCASSLGYIRDRIDINEQFFGPGTRLTVL.

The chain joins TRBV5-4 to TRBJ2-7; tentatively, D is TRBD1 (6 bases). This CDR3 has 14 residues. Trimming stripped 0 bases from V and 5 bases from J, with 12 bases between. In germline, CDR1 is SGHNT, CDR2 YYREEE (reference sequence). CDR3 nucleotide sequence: TGTGCCAGCAGCTTGGTCACAGGGAAGCACGAGCAGTACTTC. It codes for CASSLVTGKHEQYF. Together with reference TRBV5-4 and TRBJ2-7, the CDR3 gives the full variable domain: ETGVTQSPTHLIKTRGQQVTLRCSSQSGHNTVSWYQQALGQGPQFIFQYYREEENGRGNFPPRFSGLQFPNYSSELNVNALELDDSALYLCASSLVTGKHEQYFGPGTRLTVT.

CDR3 DNA sequence: TGTGCCAGCAGCTATGGGACTAGCGGGCGTCTAAAGCAGTACTTC. This translates into CASSYGTSGRLKQYF. The rearrangement joins TRBV7-2 to TRBJ2-7; 12 nucleotides agree with TRBD2. This CDR3 has 15 residues. Losses at the gene ends were 4 bases for V and 8 bases for J; bases not matched to a gene: 9. The germline V gene encodes CDR1 SGHTA and CDR2 FQGNSA. The full variable domain, its missing parts supplied by reference TRBV7-2 and TRBJ2-7, is GAGVSQSPSNKVTEKGKDVELRCDPISGHTALYWYRQSLGQGLEFLIYFQGNSAPDKSGLPSDRFSAERTGGSVSTLTIQRTQQEDSAVYLCASSYGTSGRLKQYFGPGTRLTVT.

The CDR3 protein is CASSQQGDLNEKLFF. The CDR3 DNA reads as TGTGCCAGCAGTCAACAGGGGGATCTTAATGAAAAACTGTTTTTT. The chain links TRBV5-4 to TRBJ1-4, with 8 bases identical to TRBD1. CDR1 and CDR2 (germline): SGHNT, YYREEE (reference sequence). J gave up 4 bases and V 5 bases, and 7 bases lay outside the gene matches. The CDR3 is made up of 15 amino acids.

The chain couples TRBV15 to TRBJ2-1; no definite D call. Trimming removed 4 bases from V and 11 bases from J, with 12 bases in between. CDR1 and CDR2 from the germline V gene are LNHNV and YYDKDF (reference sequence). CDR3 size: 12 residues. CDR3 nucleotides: TGTGCCACCAGCATCCCGGCCGGCCAGCAGTTCTTC. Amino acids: CATSIPAGQQFF.

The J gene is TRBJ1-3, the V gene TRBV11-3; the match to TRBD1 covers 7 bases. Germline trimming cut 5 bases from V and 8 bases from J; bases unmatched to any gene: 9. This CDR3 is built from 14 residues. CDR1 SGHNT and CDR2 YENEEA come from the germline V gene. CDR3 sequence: CASSPDRMSYTIYF. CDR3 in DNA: TGTGCCAGCAGCCCGGACAGGATGAGTTACACCATATATTTT.

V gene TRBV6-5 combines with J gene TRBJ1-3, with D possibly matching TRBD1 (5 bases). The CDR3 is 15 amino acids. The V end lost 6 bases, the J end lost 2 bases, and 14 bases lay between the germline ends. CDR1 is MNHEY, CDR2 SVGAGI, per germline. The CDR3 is CASRAGTEAGNTIYF. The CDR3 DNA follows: TGTGCCAGCAGAGCCGGGACGGAGGCTGGAAACACCATATATTTT.

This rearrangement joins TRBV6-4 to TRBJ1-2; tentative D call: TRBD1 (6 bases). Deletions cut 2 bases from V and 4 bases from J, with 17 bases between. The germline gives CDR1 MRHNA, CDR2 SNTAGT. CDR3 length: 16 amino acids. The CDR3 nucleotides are TGTGCCAGCAGTGACGCCCCAGGGGAGTTCGCCTATGGCTACACCTTC. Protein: CASSDAPGEFAYGYTF.

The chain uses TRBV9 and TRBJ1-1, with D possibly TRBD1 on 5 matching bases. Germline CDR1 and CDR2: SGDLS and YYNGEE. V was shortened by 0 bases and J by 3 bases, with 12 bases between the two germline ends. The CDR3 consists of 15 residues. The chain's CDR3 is CASSVGGGAHTEAFF. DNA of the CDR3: TGTGCCAGCAGCGTAGGAGGAGGGGCCCACACTGAAGCTTTCTTT.

CDR3 DNA sequence: TGTGCCAGCAGCCTAAACACCATATATTTT. As protein: CASSLNTIYF. This chain uses TRBV27 with TRBJ1-3; D call uncertain. V lost 6 bases to trimming and J lost 6 bases, with 3 bases between them. The germline V gene has CDR1 MNHEY and CDR2 SMNVEV (reference sequence). This CDR3 is built from 10 residues.

This CDR3 reads CASSQDTVMNTEAFF. DNA of the CDR3: TGCGCCAGCAGCCAAGATACGGTCATGAACACTGAAGCTTTCTTT. The V and J genes are TRBV4-3 and TRBJ1-1, with D unclear. Germline lookup yields CDR1 LGHNA and CDR2 YSLEER. V was cut by 0 bases and J by 0 bases, with 8 bases left in between. This CDR3 contains 15 residues.

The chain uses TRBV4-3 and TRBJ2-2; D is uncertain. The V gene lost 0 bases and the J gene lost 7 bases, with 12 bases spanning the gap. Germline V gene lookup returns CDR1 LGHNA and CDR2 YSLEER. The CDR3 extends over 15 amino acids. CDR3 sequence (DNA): TGCGCCAGCAGCCAAGAAAGGCTAGAATTCGGGGAGCTGTTTTTT. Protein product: CASSQERLEFGELFF.

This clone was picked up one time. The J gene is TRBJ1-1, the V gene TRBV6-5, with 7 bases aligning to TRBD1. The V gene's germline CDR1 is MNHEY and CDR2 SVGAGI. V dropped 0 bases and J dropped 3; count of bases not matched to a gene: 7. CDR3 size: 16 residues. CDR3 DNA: TGTGCCAGCAGTTACTCGGATGCAGGGGGAGACACTGAAGCTTTCTTT. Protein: CASSYSDAGGDTEAFF.

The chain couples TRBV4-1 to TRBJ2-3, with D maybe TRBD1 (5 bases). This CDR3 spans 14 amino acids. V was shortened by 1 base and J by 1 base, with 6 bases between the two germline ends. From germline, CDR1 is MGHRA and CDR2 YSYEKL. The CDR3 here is CASSQVQGTDTQYF. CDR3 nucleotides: TGCGCCAGCAGCCAAGTACAGGGCACAGATACGCAGTATTTT.

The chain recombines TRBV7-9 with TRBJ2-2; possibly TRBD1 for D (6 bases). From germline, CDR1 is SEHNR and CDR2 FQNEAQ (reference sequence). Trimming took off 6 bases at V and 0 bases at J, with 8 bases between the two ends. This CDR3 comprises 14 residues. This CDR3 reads CASRTGANTGELFF. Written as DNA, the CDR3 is TGTGCCAGCAGGACAGGAGCGAACACCGGGGAGCTGTTTTTT.

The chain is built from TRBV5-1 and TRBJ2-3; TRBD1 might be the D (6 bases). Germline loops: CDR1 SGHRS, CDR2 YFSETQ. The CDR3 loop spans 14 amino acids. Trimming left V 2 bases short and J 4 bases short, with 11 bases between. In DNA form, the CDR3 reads TGCGCCAGCAGCTTTGGACAGTTGGCAGATACGCAGTATTTT. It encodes CASSFGQLADTQYF. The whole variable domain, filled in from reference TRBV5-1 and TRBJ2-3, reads KAGVTQTPRYLIKTRGQQVTLSCSPISGHRSVSWYQQTPGQGLQFLFEYFSETQRNKGNFPGRFSGRQFSNSRSEMNVSTLELGDSALYLCASSFGQLADTQYFGPGTRLTVL.